This TCR beta chain was identified during a study of cytomegalovirus exposure and HLA in healthy donors. Whole-study results and caveats: Information on immune exposure was restricted to one variable (CMV serostatus).

The primer mix had 60 Vbeta and 13 Jbeta primers. Data came from immunoSEQ multiplex PCR; TCRdb stores just in-frame clones and leaves some out. The sample has 130,000 to 150,000 clones, less than 85% seen once; the top ten hold about 6.5%. Trimming took off 2 bases at V and 6 bases at J, with 23 bases between the two ends. CDR1 SGHVS and CDR2 FNYEAQ come from the germline V gene. CDR3 length: 18 residues. To note about this clone: Its antigen is unidentified.

This sequence was found in a man aged 40-49 years in good health and CMV-seropositive. The rearrangement links TRBV7-6 to TRBJ2-1, with TRBD2 as a possible D gene (6 bases). Material: PBMCs. CDR3 sequence (DNA): TGTGCCAGCAGCTTACTAACTAGCATTACCATCTCAGTCAATGAGCAGTTCTTC. Protein product: CASSLLTSITISVNEQFF.